This T cell receptor beta chain was sequenced for a study of T-cell memory formation after mild COVID-19. Study results and caveats: Nothing confirmed that second-wave clones peaking on day 37 were specific for SARS-CoV-2. Clones that contracted from day 15 to 85 were balanced CD4/CD8, while later expanders leaned CD4+. Contracting CD4+ clones were located mainly in CM and EM, and CD8+ clones in EMRA.

5'RACE primed from the constant segment yielded TCR alpha and TCR beta cDNA libraries bearing sample barcodes and UMIs. TCRdb passed the 5' RACE reads through MiXCR, listing each CDR3 protein once. Of fewer than 150,000 distinct CDR3 sequences in the sample, 11% to 15% are singletons; the top ten hold around 30%. This clonotype was seen a handful of times. Its antigen is unidentified. Germline CDR1 is MNHEY and CDR2 is SVGAGI. V gave up 8 bases and J gave up 4 bases; unmatched junction bases: 29. This CDR3 comprises 21 residues. This chain joins TRBV6-5 and TRBJ2-7, with 10 bases lining up with TRBD2. The sample consisted of PBMCs or a T cell subset sorted from them (not recorded which). This clonotype was sampled from an adult woman who had mild COVID-19 (a few samples of this study predate the infection). Cell type and time point are not known. CDR3 nucleotides: TGTGCCAGCGGGTTTTCGGAGGCCGCCTTAGCGGGAGGCCGGAGACGATACGAGCAGTACTTC. Translating it yields CASGFSEAALAGGRRRYEQYF.